Presented here are 10 T cell receptor beta chains from one specimen sequenced in a study of cytomegalovirus exposure and HLA in healthy donors. Vbeta (60) and Jbeta (13) primers were used in the PCR. Sequenced by immunoSEQ multiplex PCR; TCRdb stores in-frame clones only, minus some. The table includes 140,000 or so clones, 75% to 80% detected once. Sequenced material: PBMCs. These TCRs come from a woman younger than 35 in good health and CMV-seropositive.

The sample holds a few counts of this clone. The chain uses TRBV9 and TRBJ2-6; 9 nucleotides agree with TRBD1. The ends lost 3 bases at V and 4 bases at J; junction bases unmatched: 5. The germline V gene has CDR1 SGDLS and CDR2 YYNGEE. The CDR3 consists of 16 residues. CDR3 coding DNA: TGTGCCAGCAGCGCCGGGACAGGGTCCGGGGCCAACGTCCTGACTTTC. This sequence encodes CASSAGTGSGANVLTF.

The chain combines TRBV4-1 with TRBJ2-7; TRBD1 might be the D (5 bases). V shed 1 base and J shed 2 bases, with 9 bases lying between them. The CDR3 covers 14 residues. Germline CDR1 and CDR2: MGHRA and YSYEKL. CDR3 coding DNA: TGCGCCAGCAGCCAAGTGGGGCGACCCTACGAGCAGTACTTC. It is translated as CASSQVGRPYEQYF.

J is TRBJ1-1 and V is TRBV14, with D possibly TRBD1 on 6 matching bases. V shed 1 base and J shed 7 bases, with 16 bases lying between them. The germline CDR1 and CDR2 sequences are SGHDN and FVKESK. This CDR3 is built from 15 residues. The CDR3 nucleotides read TGTGCCAGCAGCCAAGTCATGGGACATCCGCTTGAAGCTTTCTTT. Its translation is CASSQVMGHPLEAFF.

V is TRBV19 and J is TRBJ1-6; 10 nucleotides line up with TRBD1. V trimming: 3 bases; J trimming: 6 bases; junction bases outside the gene matches: 8. Germline CDR1 reads LNHDA; CDR2 reads SQIVND (reference sequence). The CDR3 has 17 amino acids. CDR3 amino acids: CASSISGQGIRNSPLHF. As DNA, the CDR3 is TGTGCCAGTAGTATCTCGGGACAGGGGATCCGTAATTCACCCCTCCACTTT.

The chain recombines TRBV5-5 with TRBJ1-5, with unresolved D. Trimming pared 2 bases from V and 0 bases from J, leaving 9 bases between. The CDR3 covers 15 residues. The V gene's germline CDR1 is SGHKS and CDR2 YYEKEE (reference sequence). The CDR3 DNA reads as TGTGCCAGCAGCTTCGGTCAGGCTAGCAATCAGCCCCAGCATTTT. It codes for CASSFGQASNQPQHF.

The genes are TRBV19 and TRBJ2-3, with D unclear. The CDR3 length is 17 residues. From germline, CDR1 is LNHDA and CDR2 SQIVND (reference sequence). Trimming cost V 9 bases and J 2 bases, with 24 bases left between them. The CDR3 DNA reads TGTGCCAGCCAACCCAGAGGCCCTGGTCGTTCCACAGATACGCAGTATTTT. Translation: CASQPRGPGRSTDTQYF.

The chain combines TRBV7-8 with TRBJ2-5; D may be TRBD1 (5 bases). Germline CDR1 and CDR2: SGHVS and FQNEAQ. This CDR3 contains 14 residues. Trimming removed 5 bases at V and 2 bases at J, with 12 bases between. CDR3 sequence reads: CASSVPRQQETQYF. In DNA, the CDR3 is TGTGCCAGCAGCGTTCCTCGACAGCAAGAGACCCAGTACTTC.

The J gene is TRBJ2-2, the V gene TRBV18; a weak D match, TRBD2 (6 bases). CDR1 is KGHSH and CDR2 is LQKENI in the germline V gene. The CDR3 is made up of 18 amino acids. With 3 bases removed from V and 2 bases from J, the gap between germline ends came to 19 bases. The CDR3 DNA follows: TGTGCCAGCTCACCGCGCAAGGTCGGGGGATCAAACACCGGGGAGCTGTTTTTT. This encodes CASSPRKVGGSNTGELFF.

Written as DNA, the CDR3 is TGTGCCAGCAGCGTGGGGACGGGAGGAGGTTCACCCCTCCACTTT. Its translation: CASSVGTGGGSPLHF. The J gene is TRBJ1-6, the V gene TRBV9, with D perhaps matching TRBD1 (5 bases). The V and J ends lost 2 bases and 9 bases respectively, with 15 bases between them. CDR3 size: 15 residues. Germline V gives CDR1 SGDLS, CDR2 YYNGEE.

There are a few counts of this clone. The chain has TRBV20-1 and TRBJ2-5; no firm D call. V was pared by 4 bases and J by 4 bases, with 7 bases between. Germline V gives CDR1 DFQATT, CDR2 SNEGSKA (reference sequence). This CDR3 is 11 amino acids long. CDR3 sequence: CSATDLETQYF. The DNA for the CDR3 is TGCAGTGCTACAGACTTAGAGACCCAGTACTTC.